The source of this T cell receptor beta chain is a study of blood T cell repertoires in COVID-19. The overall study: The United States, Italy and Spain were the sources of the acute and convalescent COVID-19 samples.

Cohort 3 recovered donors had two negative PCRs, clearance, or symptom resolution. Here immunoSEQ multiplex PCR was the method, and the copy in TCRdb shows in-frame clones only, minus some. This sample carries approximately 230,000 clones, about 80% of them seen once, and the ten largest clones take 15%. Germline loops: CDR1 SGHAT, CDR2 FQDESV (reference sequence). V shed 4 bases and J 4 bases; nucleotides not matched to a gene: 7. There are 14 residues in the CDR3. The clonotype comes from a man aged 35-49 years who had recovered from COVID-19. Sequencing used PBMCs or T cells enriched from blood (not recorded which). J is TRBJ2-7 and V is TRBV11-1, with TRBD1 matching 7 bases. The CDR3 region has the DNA TGTGCCAGCAGCTCGAGGACAGGTAATTACGAGCAGTACTTC. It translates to CASSSRTGNYEQYF.